Presented here are 15 T cell receptor beta chains from one specimen sequenced in a study of spatial heterogeneity in lung cancer (dated by TCRdb to between 2018 and 2020). General findings and caveats noted by the study authors: A correlation was observed between the number of expanded intratumoral alpha and beta TCRs and the tumor nonsynonymous mutation count.

These TCRs' antigens remain unknown. The library was built by means of 5' RACE. Sequenced using a NextSeq 500. TCRdb took the public reads, trimmed them with fastp at Q25, ran MiXCR for clone calling and kept in-frame beta chains. Identical CDR3 proteins give one entry, which carries the most common genes and DNA. The sample records about 27,000 distinct CDR3 sequences, approximately 7.7% of which are singletons. Around 26% of the sample comes from the top ten. Reading the label with the study, this specimen's time point is: sample taken at primary tumor resection. Material: lung tumor tissue, obtained at surgery. The receptor set was obtained from a male donor with early-stage non-small cell lung cancer.

This clonotype was picked up many times. This chain uses TRBV5-1 with TRBJ1-1; the D gene is possibly TRBD1 (6 bases). The CDR3 totals 13 residues. CDR1 and CDR2 from the germline V gene are SGHRS and YFSETQ. Trimming took 8 bases from V and 3 from J, leaving 14 bases between them. The CDR3 loop reads CASKGQTDTEAFF. CDR3 sequence (DNA): TGCGCCAGTAAAGGACAGACCGACACTGAAGCTTTCTTT.

This clonotype was found a few times. This chain links TRBV7-9 with TRBJ1-2; perhaps TRBD1 as D (6 bases). Trimming stripped 4 bases from V and 2 bases from J, with 11 bases between. The CDR3 runs 14 residues. CDR1 and CDR2 (germline): SEHNR, FQNEAQ (reference sequence). The CDR3 DNA reads as TGTGCCAGCAGCTCTGTTCAGGGGAACTATGGCTACACCTTC. Translating gives CASSSVQGNYGYTF.

This clonotype has ten or more counts. The chain links TRBV2 to TRBJ2-1; 8 bases are shared with TRBD1. This CDR3 region has 14 residues. The germline gives CDR1 SNHLY, CDR2 FYNNEI. V dropped 4 bases and J dropped 9; count of bases not matched to a gene: 8. CDR3 loop: CASSARAGGSEQFF. The CDR3 DNA follows: TGTGCCAGCAGTGCAAGGGCAGGGGGCAGTGAGCAGTTCTTC.

This clonotype was seen a few times. The genes are TRBV28 and TRBJ1-4, with D tentatively TRBD1 (5 bases). Per germline, CDR1 MDHEN and CDR2 SYDVKM. The CDR3 totals 17 residues. Trimming cost V 5 bases and J 5 bases, with 21 bases left between them. Written as DNA, the CDR3 is TGTGCCAGCAGTCCGACCCTGAACAGGTGGTTAAATGAAAAACTGTTTTTT. Its protein is CASSPTLNRWLNEKLFF.

This clonotype was detected only a few times. The V call is TRBV14, the J call TRBJ2-3; the D is unclear. The CDR3 loop spans 14 amino acids. Trimming stripped 4 bases from V and 1 base from J, with 9 bases between. CDR1 SGHDN and CDR2 FVKESK come from the germline V gene. CDR3 amino acids: CASSLQAGTDTQYF. CDR3 DNA: TGTGCCAGCAGCCTCCAGGCGGGCACAGATACGCAGTATTTT. The whole variable domain, filled in from reference TRBV14 and TRBJ2-3, reads EAGVTQFPSHSVIEKGQTVTLRCDPISGHDNLYWYRRVMGKEIKFLLHFVKESKQDESGMPNNRFLAERTGGTYSTLKVQPAELEDSGVYFCASSLQAGTDTQYFGPGTRLTVL.

This clonotype was recorded many times. The V gene is TRBV7-9, the J gene TRBJ1-2; the match to TRBD1 covers 9 bases. This CDR3 is 15 amino acids long. Germline V gene lookup returns CDR1 SEHNR and CDR2 FQNEAQ (reference sequence). The J segment lost 8 bases and the V segment lost 2 bases, leaving 9 bases of the junction unmatched. In DNA, the CDR3 is TGTGCCAGCAGCTTACTAAAAGGGACAGGGTTCGGCTACACCTTC. Translated: CASSLLKGTGFGYTF.

This clonotype was counted at least ten times. The chain carries TRBV18 and TRBJ2-3, with a tentative D call TRBD1 (6 bases). The germline gives CDR1 KGHSH, CDR2 LQKENI. The CDR3 loop spans 17 amino acids. The V end was cut by 0 bases, the J end by 1 base, with 14 bases between. CDR3 in DNA: TGTGCCAGCTCACCACCCCCTCGACGGACAGGCACAGATACGCAGTATTTT. Its protein product is CASSPPPRRTGTDTQYF. Using reference TRBV18 and TRBJ2-3 for the parts outside the CDR3, the full variable domain is NAGVMQNPRHLVRRRGQEARLRCSPMKGHSHVYWYRQLPEEGLKFMVYLQKENIIDESGMPKERFSAEFPKEGPSILRIQQVVRGDSAAYFCASSPPPRRTGTDTQYFGPGTRLTVL.

The gene calls are TRBV6-2 or TRBV6-3 and TRBJ2-5; D is tentatively TRBD1 or TRBD2 (5 bases each). The V gene lost 2 bases and the J gene lost 5 bases, with 15 bases spanning the gap. This CDR3 spans 15 amino acids. Germline V gene lookup returns CDR1 MNHEY and CDR2 SVGEGT. CDR3 coding DNA: TGTGCCAGCAGTTACAGGGACCGATACCGCGAGACCCAGTACTTC. Translating it yields CASSYRDRYRETQYF.

There are many counts of this clonotype. The gene calls are TRBV6-2 or TRBV6-3 and TRBJ2-1, with D possibly being TRBD1 (7 bases). The CDR3 is 15 amino acids. The V gene lost 5 bases and the J gene lost 4 bases, with 15 bases spanning the gap. Germline V CDR1 and CDR2: MNHEY, SVGEGT. The CDR3 nucleotides read TGTGCCAGCAGTCACCGGGCAGGGGGGTACAATGAGCAGTTCTTC. This codes for CASSHRAGGYNEQFF.

The chain links TRBV5-1 to TRBJ2-3; no definite D call. This CDR3 comprises 16 residues. V was cut by 3 bases and J by 5 bases, with 19 bases left in between. Germline CDR1 is SGHRS and CDR2 is YFSETQ. This chain's CDR3 is CASSSPGFGGGDTQYF. The CDR3, as DNA: TGCGCCAGCAGCTCACCCGGCTTCGGCGGCGGAGATACGCAGTATTTT.

This clonotype was detected ten times or more. The chain joins TRBV28 to TRBJ1-1, with no clear D. The CDR3 runs to 13 residues. Germline V gene sequence: CDR1 MDHEN, CDR2 SYDVKM. V lost 3 bases and J 0 bases, leaving 5 bases between the germline ends. CDR3 loop: CASSFGLNTEAFF. Here the CDR3 DNA reads TGTGCCAGCAGTTTTGGCCTGAACACTGAAGCTTTCTTT.

This clonotype was counted at least ten times. V usage is TRBV6-1 and J usage is TRBJ1-3; 9 nucleotides agree with TRBD1. Germline-derived CDR1 and CDR2 are MNHNS and SASEGT. CDR3 length: 15 residues. Trimming took 3 bases from V and 5 from J; bases not matched to a gene: 5. The CDR3 region is CASSDPDRGRNTIYF. CDR3 nucleotide sequence: TGTGCCAGCAGTGATCCGGACAGGGGACGAAACACCATATATTTT.

In this sample, this clonotype turned up a few times. The chain links TRBV29-1 to TRBJ1-5; D perhaps matches TRBD1 (5 bases). The CDR3 is made up of 13 amino acids. V was clipped by 5 bases and J by 7 bases, with 15 bases between them. Germline V gene lookup returns CDR1 SQVTM and CDR2 ANQGSEA. The CDR3 coding sequence is TGCAGCGTTAGGTCAGGGTTTGGACAGCCCCAGCATTTT. Its protein is CSVRSGFGQPQHF. Complete variable domain (other parts from reference TRBV29-1 and TRBJ1-5): SAVISQKPSRDICQRGTSLTIQCQVDSQVTMMFWYRQQPGQSLTLIATANQGSEATYESGFVIDKFPISRPNLTFSTLTVSNMSPEDSSIYLCSVRSGFGQPQHFGDGTRLSIL.

This clonotype was seen many times. The chain has TRBV3-1 and TRBJ1-1; no definite D call. The CDR3 contains 13 residues. Trimming removed 3 bases from V and 4 bases from J, with 9 bases in between. Germline V gene lookup returns CDR1 LGHDT and CDR2 YNNKEL (reference sequence). DNA for the CDR3: TGTGCCAGCAGCCAGGGGAGAGGCACTGAAGCTTTCTTT. This translates into CASSQGRGTEAFF.

This sequence joins TRBV6-6 and TRBJ2-7, with a weak D call TRBD2 (6 bases). Trimming pared 7 bases from V and 0 bases from J, leaving 13 bases between. Germline-derived CDR1 and CDR2 are MNHNY and SVGAGI (reference sequence). The CDR3 spans 14 residues. The CDR3: CASKIGTGSYEQYF. Here the CDR3 DNA reads TGTGCCAGCAAAATCGGGACTGGCTCCTACGAGCAGTACTTC.